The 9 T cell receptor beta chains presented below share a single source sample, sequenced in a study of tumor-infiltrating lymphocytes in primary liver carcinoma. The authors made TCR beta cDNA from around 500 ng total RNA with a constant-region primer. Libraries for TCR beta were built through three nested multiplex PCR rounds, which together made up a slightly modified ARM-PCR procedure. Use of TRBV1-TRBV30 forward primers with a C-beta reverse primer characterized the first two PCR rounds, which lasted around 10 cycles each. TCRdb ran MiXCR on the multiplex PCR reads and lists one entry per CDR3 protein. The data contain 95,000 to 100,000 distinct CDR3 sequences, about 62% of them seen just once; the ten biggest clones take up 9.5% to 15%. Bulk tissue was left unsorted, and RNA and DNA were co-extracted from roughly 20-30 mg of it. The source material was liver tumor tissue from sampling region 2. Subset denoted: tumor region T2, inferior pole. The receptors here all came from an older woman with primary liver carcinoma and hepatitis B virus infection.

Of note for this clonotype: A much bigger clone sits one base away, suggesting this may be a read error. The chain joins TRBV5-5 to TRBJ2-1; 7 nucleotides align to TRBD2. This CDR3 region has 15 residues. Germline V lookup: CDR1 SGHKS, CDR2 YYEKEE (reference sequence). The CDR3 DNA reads TGTGACAGCGCCTCAAGCGGGGCCCCACACAATGAGCAGTTCTTC. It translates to CDSASSGAPHNEQFF. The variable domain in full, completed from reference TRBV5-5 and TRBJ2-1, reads DAGVTQSPTHLIKTRGQQVTLRCSPISGHKSVSWYQQVLGQGPQFIFQYYEKEERGRGNFPDRFSARQFPNYSSELNVNALLLGDSALYLCDSASSGAPHNEQFFGPGTRLTVL.

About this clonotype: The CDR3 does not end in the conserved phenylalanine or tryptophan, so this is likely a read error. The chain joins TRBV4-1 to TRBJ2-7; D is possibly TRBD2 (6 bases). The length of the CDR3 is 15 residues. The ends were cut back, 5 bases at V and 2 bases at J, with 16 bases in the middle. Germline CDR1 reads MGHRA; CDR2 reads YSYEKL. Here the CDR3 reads CASSDPGVDTYEQYL. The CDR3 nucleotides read TGCGCCAGCAGCGACCCGGGAGTAGACACCTACGAGCAGTACTTA.

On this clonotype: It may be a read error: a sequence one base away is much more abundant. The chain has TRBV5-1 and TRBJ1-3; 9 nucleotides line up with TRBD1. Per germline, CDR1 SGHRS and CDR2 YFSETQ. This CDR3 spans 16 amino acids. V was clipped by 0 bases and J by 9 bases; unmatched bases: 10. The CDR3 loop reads CASSLESGQGKSTIYF. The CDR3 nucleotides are TGCGCCAGCAGCTTGGAATCGGGACAGGGAAAAAGCACCATATATTTT. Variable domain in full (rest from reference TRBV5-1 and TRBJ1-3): KAGVTQTPRYLIKTRGQQVTLSCSPISGHRSVSWYQQTPGQGLQFLFEYFSETQRNKGNFPGRFSGRQFSNSRSEMNVSTLELGDSALYLCASSLESGQGKSTIYFGEGSWLTVV.

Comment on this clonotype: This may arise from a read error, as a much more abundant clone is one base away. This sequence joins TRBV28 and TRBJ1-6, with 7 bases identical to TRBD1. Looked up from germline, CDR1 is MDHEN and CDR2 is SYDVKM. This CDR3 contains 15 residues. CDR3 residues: CACRADRIRNSPLHF. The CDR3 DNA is TGTGCCTGCAGAGCGGACAGGATTCGTAATTCACCCCTCCACTTT.

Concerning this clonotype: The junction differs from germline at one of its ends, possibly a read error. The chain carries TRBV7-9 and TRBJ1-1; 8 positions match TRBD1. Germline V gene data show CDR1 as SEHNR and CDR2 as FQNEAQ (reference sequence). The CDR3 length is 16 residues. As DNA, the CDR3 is TGTGCCAGCAGCTTAAGGGCAGGGGGCAATGACACTGGAGCTTTCTTT. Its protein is CASSLRAGGNDTGAFF.

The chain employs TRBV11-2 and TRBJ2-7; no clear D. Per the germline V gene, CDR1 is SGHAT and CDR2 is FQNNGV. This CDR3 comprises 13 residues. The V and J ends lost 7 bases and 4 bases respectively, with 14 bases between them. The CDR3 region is CASNRALAYEQYF. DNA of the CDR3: TGTGCCAGCAACAGAGCCTTAGCATACGAGCAGTACTTC. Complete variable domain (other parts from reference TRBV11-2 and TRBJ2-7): EAGVAQSPRYKIIEKRQSVAFWCNPISGHATLYWYQQILGQGPKLLIQFQNNGVVDDSQLPKDRFSAERLKGVDSTLKIQPAKLEDSAVYLCASNRALAYEQYFGPGTRLTVT.

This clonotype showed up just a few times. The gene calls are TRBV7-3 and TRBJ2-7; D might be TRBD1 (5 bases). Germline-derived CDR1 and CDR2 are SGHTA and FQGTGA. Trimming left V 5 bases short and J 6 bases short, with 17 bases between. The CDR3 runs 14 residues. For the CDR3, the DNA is TGTGCCAGCAGCCCTGGGGCGGACCCTCTCGAGCAGTACTTC. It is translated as CASSPGADPLEQYF.

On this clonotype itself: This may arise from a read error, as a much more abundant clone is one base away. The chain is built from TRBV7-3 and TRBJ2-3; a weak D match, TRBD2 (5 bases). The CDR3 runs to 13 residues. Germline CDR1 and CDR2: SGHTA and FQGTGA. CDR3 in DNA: TGTGCCTGCAGCTTAATTAGCGCGGATACGCAGTATTTT. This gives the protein CACSLISADTQYF. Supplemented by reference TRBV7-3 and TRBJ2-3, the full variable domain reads GAGVSQTPSNKVTEKGKYVELRCDPISGHTALYWYRQSLGQGPEFLIYFQGTGAADDSGLPNDRFFAVRPEGSVSTLKIQRTERGDSAVYLCACSLISADTQYFGPGTRLTVL.

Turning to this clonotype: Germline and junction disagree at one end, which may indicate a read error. The CDR3 DNA follows: TGCGCCAGCAGCTTGGAAACAGGCTATGGCTACATCTTC. Protein: CASSLETGYGYIF. The genes are TRBV5-1 and TRBJ1-2; the D gene is possibly TRBD1 (5 bases). From germline, CDR1 is SGHRS and CDR2 YFSETQ. The CDR3 contains 13 residues.